The entry that follows covers one TCR beta chain sequence. This sample was included in a study of blood T cell repertoires in COVID-19. Study in general: From the United States, Italy and Spain came samples of acute and convalescent COVID-19. Sources were T cells, B-cell-depleted T cells, or PBMCs; the material itself was cDNA or gDNA.

Original processing notes: How many nucleated cells were present was estimated from reference gene primer amplification. Measured with immunoSEQ multiplex PCR; TCRdb has only the in-frame clones, and not every one. V, J and clone size are taken as reported in that table, and D and trimming were inferred from the DNA itself. The table records 200,000 or so clones, 65% to 85% of them present only once. Sequenced input: peripheral blood. This TCR came from a man between 60 and 75 years old with active or convalescent COVID-19.

This chain's CDR3 is CASGVGQGLYEQYF. The CDR3 coding sequence is TGCGCCAGCGGGGTAGGCCAGGGGCTCTACGAGCAGTACTTC. The chain joins TRBV4-1 to TRBJ2-7; D might be TRBD1 (6 bases). The V end lost 8 bases, the J end lost 3 bases, and 17 bases lay between the germline ends. The CDR3 consists of 14 residues. CDR1 MGHRA and CDR2 YSYEKL come from the germline V gene.